This record concerns one TCR beta chain sequence. Amplification of TCR beta CDR3 regions was performed using RNA transcripts as template. During a first-round RT-PCR of the TCR CDR3, the HTBI primer set was used. TCRdb re-called the multiplex PCR reads with MiXCR, one entry per CDR3 protein. This table holds about 200,000 distinct CDR3 sequences, less than 20% found once. The data were taken from a study of T cells in Graves' hyperthyroidism and ophthalmopathy. The germline gives CDR1 SQVTM, CDR2 ANQGSEA. The germline V and J ends were trimmed by 4 bases and 0 bases, with 7 bases remaining between them. CDR3 length: 13 residues.

The chain combines TRBV29-1 with TRBJ2-1; unclear D gene. Sample: blood. The sequence derives from a woman aged 45-65 years with Graves' hyperthyroidism. The CDR3 region is CSVGAVSYNEQFF. The CDR3 nucleotides read TGCAGCGTTGGTGCTGTCTCCTACAATGAGCAGTTCTTC.